This T cell receptor beta chain was documented in a study of blood T cells in healthy people across ages. A J-beta primer mix and a sample-barcoded 5' primer were used in a second PCR of roughly 6 to 12 cycles. CDR3-containing paired-end reads numbered at least 3 million in each sample. TCRdb re-derived calls from the 5' RACE reads in MiXCR, one entry per CDR3 protein. The sample lists some 1.6 million distinct CDR3 sequences, around 35% occurring once. The CDR3 is 15 amino acids. Germline lookup yields CDR1 LGHDT and CDR2 YNNKEL (reference sequence). V was cut by 1 base and J by 8 bases, with 15 bases left in between. The donors, aged about 6 to 95, were healthy Caucasians from Russia. The draw of peripheral blood yielded approximately 10 milliliters from each donor.

The sequence came from a woman younger than 45 in good health. The sample comprised blood. The chain recombines TRBV3-1 with TRBJ1-5, with D possibly matching TRBD1 (5 bases). DNA for the CDR3: TGTGCCAGCAGCCAAGGTCCGCACGGGGGAGAGCCCCAGCATTTT. Protein product: CASSQGPHGGEPQHF.